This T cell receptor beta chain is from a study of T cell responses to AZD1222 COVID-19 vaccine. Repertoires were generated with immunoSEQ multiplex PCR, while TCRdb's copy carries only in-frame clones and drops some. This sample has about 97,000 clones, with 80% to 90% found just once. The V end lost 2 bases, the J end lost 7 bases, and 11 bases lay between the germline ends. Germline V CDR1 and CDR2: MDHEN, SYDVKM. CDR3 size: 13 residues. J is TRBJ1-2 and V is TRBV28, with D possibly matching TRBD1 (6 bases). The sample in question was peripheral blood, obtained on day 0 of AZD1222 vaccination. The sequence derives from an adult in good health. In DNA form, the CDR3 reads TGTGCCAGCAGTTTAGAACAGGGTCGTGGCTACACCTTC. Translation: CASSLEQGRGYTF.